A selection of T cell receptor beta chains follows, all from one sample in a study of T cell responses to AZD1222 COVID-19 vaccine. Clones were read by immunoSEQ multiplex PCR, and TCRdb kept only the in-frame ones, dropping some. This sample has about 120,000 clones, with roughly 89% found just once. The sample consisted of peripheral blood, taken on day 0 of AZD1222 vaccination. Every receptor here comes from an adult in good health. The CDR3 runs from the conserved cysteine through the conserved F or W. The D gene is left open where the match is weak. Some rows mark clone size as missing; the rest say once, few, many or name a class of expanded clone.

D	V	size	J	CDR3	DNA
.	TRBV12-3/TRBV12-4	.	TRBJ2-7	CASSLDRYEQYF	TGTGCCAGCAGCCTCGACAGGTACGAGCAGTACTTC
.	TRBV12-1	.	TRBJ1-6	CASSFQPSSYNSPLHF	TGTGCCAGCAGCTTCCAGCCGAGCTCCTATAATTCACCCCTCCACTTT
.	TRBV6-5	.	TRBJ2-1	CASSTGLSSYNEQFF	TGCGCCAGCAGTACAGGATTAAGCTCCTACAATGAGCAGTTCTTC
.	TRBV7-9	.	TRBJ1-1	CASSVKADTEAFF	TGTGCCAGCAGTGTCAAAGCAGACACTGAAGCTTTCTTT
.	TRBV11-2	.	TRBJ1-6	CASSSLMGGAWGSPLHF	TGTGCCAGCAGCTCGCTGATGGGGGGGGCTTGGGGTTCACCCCTCCACTTT
.	TRBV27	.	TRBJ2-1	CASSFLKPGSYNEQFF	TGTGCCAGCAGTTTTCTTAAGCCGGGCTCCTACAATGAGCAGTTCTTC
.	TRBV19	few	TRBJ2-3	CASSRGIDTQYF	TGTGCCAGCTCACGGGGAATAGATACGCAGTATTTT
.	TRBV5-4	.	TRBJ2-7	CASSFGQQTYEQYF	TGTGCCAGCAGCTTTGGCCAGCAAACCTACGAGCAGTACTTC
.	TRBV28	.	TRBJ2-5	CASSGGETQYF	TGTGCCAGCAGCGGAGGGGAGACCCAGTACTTC
.	TRBV7-3	.	TRBJ2-1	CASSLGAYNEQFF	TGTGCCAGCAGCTTAGGGGCGTACAATGAGCAGTTCTTC
.	TRBV7-8	.	TRBJ2-1	CASSSDSSYNEQFF	TGTGCCAGCAGCTCGGACAGCTCCTACAATGAGCAGTTCTTC
.	TRBV29-1	.	TRBJ1-2	CSVDGGSSYGYTF	TGCAGCGTCGACGGAGGGAGTTCCTATGGCTACACCTTC
.	TRBV6-6	once	TRBJ1-1	CASSLFRETEAFF	TGTGCCAGCAGCCTTTTTAGGGAAACTGAAGCTTTCTTT
.	TRBV5-1	.	TRBJ2-1	CASAMTWGTLNNEQFF	TGCGCCAGCGCCATGACTTGGGGGACGCTTAACAATGAGCAGTTCTTC
.	TRBV21-1	.	TRBJ1-1	CASRPPWAEAFF	TGTGCCAGCCGCCCCCCGTGGGCTGAAGCTTTCTTT
.	TRBV18	.	TRBJ1-5	CASSSAGSDQPQHF	TGTGCCAGCTCTTCAGCCGGATCCGATCAGCCCCAGCATTTT
.	TRBV4-1	.	TRBJ2-1	CASSQFYLGIGQFF	TGCGCCAGCAGCCAATTCTACCTAGGAATAGGGCAGTTCTTC
.	TRBV4-1	few	TRBJ1-1	CASSPTAGVNTEAFF	TGCGCCAGCAGCCCTACAGCAGGGGTGAACACTGAAGCTTTCTTT
.	TRBV3-1/TRBV3-2	.	TRBJ2-4	CASSLPRGDSSYF	TGTGCCAGCAGCCTACCCAGGGGGGACAGCTCGTACTTC
.	TRBV6-1	.	TRBJ1-4	CASSERDPNEKLFF	TGTGCCAGCAGTGAAAGGGATCCGAACGAAAAACTGTTTTTT
.	TRBV6-6	.	TRBJ2-7	CASSYGRGPAYEQYF	TGTGCCAGCAGTTACGGTAGGGGCCCAGCCTACGAGCAGTACTTC
.	TRBV4-2	.	TRBJ2-7	CASSPGGAALQGQYF	TGTGCCAGCAGCCCCGGCGGAGCGGCACTGCAGGGGCAGTACTTC